This TCR beta chain was sequenced for a study of cytomegalovirus exposure and HLA in healthy donors. Study-wide points: Accurate prediction of HLA-A and HLA-B alleles (for most subjects) was reportedly achieved from TCR beta sequences. A link between a missense DCLRE1C variant and TCR beta V- and J-gene trimming emerged from a later analysis.

Germline V gene data show CDR1 as SGDLS and CDR2 as YYNGEE. CDR3 size: 15 residues. V lost 3 bases and J lost 3; bases outside the gene matches: 4. Though probably carrying unrecorded immune exposures, donors were nominally healthy at sampling. Both 60 Vbeta primers and 13 Jbeta primers went into the PCR. Assay: immunoSEQ multiplex PCR; the TCRdb copy retains only in-frame clones and omits some. The table records some 130,000 clones, around 78% of them present only once. As regards this clone: What it recognizes is unknown.

This chain joins TRBV9 and TRBJ1-3, with 9 bases matching TRBD1. Sequenced input: PBMCs. This sequence was found in a woman aged 45-65 years in good health and CMV-seronegative. The CDR3 is CASSATGGDGNTIYF. As DNA, the CDR3 is TGTGCCAGCAGCGCTACAGGGGGCGATGGAAACACCATATATTTT.